The 29 T cell receptor beta chains in this list originate from one sample, sequenced in a study of T cells expressing NK-cell markers. One entry per CDR3 protein, without DNA, is what TCRdb gives after re-calling the 5' RACE reads. The table lists roughly 450,000 distinct CDR3 sequences. Sequencing input: blood T cells: a sorted CD56 or NKG2C T cell subset, CD4+ or CD8+ T cells, or bulk PBMC T cells (not recorded which). The receptors were gathered from a woman aged 45-65 years in good health.

J is TRBJ2-7 and V is TRBV14. This CDR3 region has 13 residues. CDR1 and CDR2 (germline): SGHDN, FVKESK. This CDR3 is CASSQDGAGEQYF.

This chain connects TRBV5-1 to TRBJ2-1; TCRdb's D call of TRBD1 is untestable without DNA. Looked up from germline, CDR1 is SGHRS and CDR2 is YFSETQ. This CDR3 contains 15 residues. The chain's CDR3 is CASSATVGPNNEQFF.

Here the CDR3 reads CASSPNPGLGTDTQYF. This chain links TRBV7-9 with TRBJ2-3; TCRdb's assignment of TRBD1 cannot be checked, as there is no DNA. CDR3 length: 16 amino acids. Germline CDR1 and CDR2: SEHNR and FQNEAQ (reference sequence).

V gene TRBV2 combines with J gene TRBJ2-7. Germline V gene sequence: CDR1 SNHLY, CDR2 FYNNEI. The CDR3 has 13 residues. The CDR3 region is CASSDFRYYEQYF.

V and J are TRBV3-1 and TRBJ2-7; the D call of TRBD2 rests on TCRdb alone, since no DNA is present to check it. Germline CDR1 reads LGHDT; CDR2 reads YNNKEL (reference sequence). The CDR3 is made up of 14 amino acids. CDR3 protein: CASTPSGSSYEQYF.

CDR3: CASSGYDGRREKLFF. This chain joins TRBV3-1 and TRBJ1-4; TCRdb gives TRBD1 as the D gene, but with no DNA this cannot be confirmed. This CDR3 has 15 amino acids. Germline CDR1 and CDR2: LGHDT and YNNKEL (reference sequence).

The chain combines TRBV9 with TRBJ2-2; TCRdb gives TRBD1 as the D gene, but with no DNA this cannot be confirmed. Germline CDR1 and CDR2: SGDLS and YYNGEE. This CDR3 region has 16 residues. The CDR3 is CASSITEGVDTGELFF.

The chain uses TRBV5-6 and TRBJ2-1; TCRdb's D call, TRBD2, is unchecked because there is no DNA. There are 14 residues in the CDR3. Germline V gene sequence: CDR1 SGHDT, CDR2 YYEEEE. This CDR3 reads CASSYIGRENEQFF.

The rearrangement links TRBV7-9 to TRBJ1-2. The germline CDR1 and CDR2 sequences are SEHNR and FQNEAQ (reference sequence). There are 13 residues in the CDR3. The chain's CDR3 is CASSLEALYGYTF.

This chain connects TRBV5-8 to TRBJ2-5. This CDR3 contains 14 residues. Germline V gene lookup returns CDR1 SGHTS and CDR2 YDEGEE. CDR3 sequence: CASSSPDWGETQYF.

The gene calls are TRBV25-1 and TRBJ1-1; the TCRdb call, TRBD1, lacks DNA for checking. CDR1 MGHDK and CDR2 SYGVNS come from the germline V gene. The CDR3 is 15 residues long. CDR3 loop: CASGRQGMTNTEAFF.

V usage is TRBV10-2 and J usage is TRBJ2-1; with no DNA, the TCRdb D assignment of TRBD1 cannot be verified. Germline CDR1 is WSHSY and CDR2 is SAAADI. CDR3 length: 15 residues. Here the CDR3 reads CASRETGGFYNEQFF.

The rearrangement uses TRBV15 and TRBJ2-1; TCRdb indicates TRBD2, and absent DNA this call remains unverified. Germline CDR1 LNHNV, CDR2 YYDKDF (reference sequence). The CDR3 consists of 13 residues. CDR3 in amino acids: CATSGREGPLPFF.

This chain joins TRBV10-1 and TRBJ2-2; TCRdb indicates TRBD2, and absent DNA this call remains unverified. Germline-derived CDR1 and CDR2 are WNHNN and SYGVQD (reference sequence). The CDR3 covers 15 residues. CDR3 protein: CASSEAPVGTGELFF.

The gene calls are TRBV7-8 and TRBJ2-7; there is no DNA to check the TCRdb D call of TRBD1. This CDR3 is built from 14 residues. Per the germline V gene, CDR1 is SGHVS and CDR2 is FQNEAQ. CDR3 region: CASRPGQVIYEQYF.

This CDR3 reads CSVRRTTNEKLFF. This chain joins TRBV29-1 and TRBJ1-4. Germline V gene sequence: CDR1 SQVTM, CDR2 ANQGSEA. This CDR3 contains 13 residues.

The chain recombines TRBV11-2 with TRBJ2-3. The CDR3 extends over 17 amino acids. CDR1 and CDR2 (germline): SGHAT, FQNNGV. Here the CDR3 reads CASSLGARRRGTDTQYF.

The chain combines TRBV7-9 with TRBJ2-2; the TCRdb D gene call, TRBD2, has no DNA to confirm it. The CDR3 sequence is 14 residues long. Germline CDR1 SEHNR, CDR2 FQNEAQ (reference sequence). CDR3 amino acids: CASSQGLPGGELFF.

CDR3 sequence: CSARVAGGFAGANVLTF. The genes are TRBV20-1 and TRBJ2-6; TCRdb names TRBD2, which stays unverified in the absence of DNA. The germline V gene encodes CDR1 DFQATT and CDR2 SNEGSKA (reference sequence). The CDR3 loop spans 17 amino acids.

The chain couples TRBV20-1 to TRBJ2-1; TCRdb picks TRBD1, but there is no DNA to check that call. Germline V gene lookup returns CDR1 DFQATT and CDR2 SNEGSKA (reference sequence). The CDR3 contains 12 residues. The CDR3 is CSAPDKLEEQFF.

This chain connects TRBV11-3 to TRBJ1-4. This CDR3 has 14 residues. CDR1 is SGHNT, CDR2 YENEEA, per germline. This CDR3 reads CASSLVSSDEKLFF.

The V call is TRBV5-1, the J call TRBJ2-1; TCRdb's D call of TRBD2 is untestable without DNA. The CDR3 runs 14 residues. Germline loops: CDR1 SGHRS, CDR2 YFSETQ. The CDR3 reads CASSLGRLPAEQFF. The full variable domain, with the rest looked up from reference TRBV5-1 and TRBJ2-1, is KAGVTQTPRYLIKTRGQQVTLSCSPISGHRSVSWYQQTPGQGLQFLFEYFSETQRNKGNFPGRFSGRQFSNSRSEMNVSTLELGDSALYLCASSLGRLPAEQFFGPGTRLTVL.

The chain employs TRBV6-2 or TRBV6-3 and TRBJ2-7; TCRdb's assignment of TRBD2 cannot be checked, as there is no DNA. The germline V gene has CDR1 MNHEY and CDR2 SVGEGT. This CDR3 is built from 16 residues. The CDR3 region is CASRPTTSGSIYEQYF.

The gene calls are TRBV12-3 or TRBV12-4 and TRBJ2-1; there is no DNA to check the TCRdb D call of TRBD2. The CDR3 is 16 residues long. The CDR3 sequence: CASSSTKTSGLYEQFF.

The chain combines TRBV11-2 with TRBJ2-3; TCRdb picks TRBD2, but there is no DNA to check that call. Germline CDR1 reads SGHAT; CDR2 reads FQNNGV. The CDR3 runs 16 residues. CDR3 in amino acids: CASSFEGLASTDTQYF.

The chain carries TRBV27 and TRBJ2-5; as DNA is missing, the TRBD1 call by TCRdb cannot be tested. Germline V gene data show CDR1 as MNHEY and CDR2 as SMNVEV (reference sequence). This CDR3 region has 13 residues. CDR3 sequence reads: CASSRGQGSNQYF.

The chain carries TRBV28 and TRBJ2-3; TCRdb's assignment of TRBD1 cannot be checked, as there is no DNA. CDR1 and CDR2 (germline): MDHEN, SYDVKM. This CDR3 is 14 amino acids long. The CDR3 spells CASSRQGGTDTQYF.

The chain couples TRBV24-1 to TRBJ2-3; TCRdb returns TRBD2, unconfirmable since there is no DNA. The CDR3 loop spans 15 amino acids. Per the germline V gene, CDR1 is KGHDR and CDR2 is SFDVKD. Here the CDR3 reads CATSDTTGGGDTQYF.

The chain combines TRBV27 with TRBJ1-1. The germline gives CDR1 MNHEY, CDR2 SMNVEV (reference sequence). The CDR3 runs to 14 residues. The CDR3: CASSNGLYNTEAFF.